The 30 T cell receptor beta chains listed next were all sequenced from one sample in a study of cytomegalovirus exposure and HLA in healthy donors. The PCR made use of 60 Vbeta and 13 Jbeta primers. Produced via immunoSEQ multiplex PCR; TCRdb's table is partial and in-frame only. The sample has some 240,000 clones; around 90% are singletons. Sample: PBMCs. The receptors come from a girl aged 2 to 9 in good health and CMV-seronegative.

The V and J genes are TRBV27 and TRBJ2-2; no clear D. This CDR3 spans 15 amino acids. The V end lost 4 bases, the J end lost 3 bases, and 12 bases lay between the germline ends. Germline V gene sequence: CDR1 MNHEY, CDR2 SMNVEV (reference sequence). This chain's CDR3 is CASSSPLTYTGELFF. The CDR3 bases are TGTGCCAGCAGTTCACCCCTGACTTACACCGGGGAGCTGTTTTTT.

The chain carries TRBV9 and TRBJ1-5, with 10 bases matching TRBD1. J lost 5 bases, V lost 3 bases, and 2 bases had no gene match. Germline lookup yields CDR1 SGDLS and CDR2 YYNGEE. This CDR3 has 14 amino acids. In nucleotides, the CDR3 is TGTGCCAGCAGCGGACAGGGGGCCCATCAGCCCCAGCATTTT. Translating it yields CASSGQGAHQPQHF.

The chain combines TRBV15 with TRBJ2-7; TRBD2 matches 7 bases. Germline lookup yields CDR1 LNHNV and CDR2 YYDKDF (reference sequence). J was trimmed by 2 bases and V by 0 bases; bases with no gene match: 10. This CDR3 contains 17 residues. CDR3 amino acids: CATSRDAQTSIPYEQYF. The CDR3 DNA reads as TGTGCCACCAGCAGAGACGCCCAGACTAGCATACCCTACGAGCAGTACTTC.

The chain carries TRBV6-1 and TRBJ1-5; maybe TRBD1 (6 bases). The CDR3 loop spans 13 amino acids. V lost 6 bases to trimming and J lost 4 bases, with 10 bases between them. Germline loops: CDR1 MNHNS, CDR2 SASEGT. The CDR3 reads CASSHRENQPQHF. CDR3 DNA sequence: TGTGCCAGCAGCCACAGGGAGAATCAGCCCCAGCATTTT.

V is TRBV18 and J is TRBJ1-4; 12 bases map to TRBD1. CDR3 size: 14 residues. V lost 6 bases, J lost 7 bases, and 3 bases stayed unmatched. CDR1 KGHSH and CDR2 LQKENI come from the germline V gene. CDR3 protein: CASSGQGAPEKLFF. CDR3 bases: TGTGCCAGCTCGGGACAGGGGGCGCCTGAAAAACTGTTTTTT. Drawing the rest from reference TRBV18 and TRBJ1-4, the complete variable domain is NAGVMQNPRHLVRRRGQEARLRCSPMKGHSHVYWYRQLPEEGLKFMVYLQKENIIDESGMPKERFSAEFPKEGPSILRIQQVVRGDSAAYFCASSGQGAPEKLFFGSGTQLSVL.

V and J are TRBV10-3 and TRBJ2-1, with 7 bases fitting TRBD2. V was clipped by 3 bases and J by 2 bases; unmatched bases: 7. The germline CDR1 and CDR2 sequences are ENHRY and SYGVKD. This CDR3 is 16 amino acids long. In DNA form, the CDR3 reads TGTGCCATCAGTGACGTTGCGGGAGTAACCTACAATGAGCAGTTCTTC. This encodes CAISDVAGVTYNEQFF.

This clone was seen only a few times. J is TRBJ2-3 and V is TRBV4-2, with D possibly being TRBD2 (6 bases). The CDR3 covers 16 residues. V lost 0 bases and J 4 bases, leaving 14 bases between the germline ends. Germline assignment: CDR1 LGHNA and CDR2 YNFKEQ. The CDR3 sequence is CASSQDGSGTADTQYF. Written as DNA, the CDR3 is TGTGCCAGCAGCCAAGACGGTAGCGGAACGGCAGATACGCAGTATTTT.

The genes are TRBV14 and TRBJ2-1; TRBD1 agrees at 9 bases. This CDR3 region has 16 residues. Germline values: CDR1 SGHDN, CDR2 FVKESK. J was trimmed by 2 bases and V by 4 bases; bases with no gene match: 6. Here the CDR3 reads CASSLGQGKTYNEQFF. CDR3 in DNA: TGTGCCAGCAGCCTTGGACAGGGGAAGACCTACAATGAGCAGTTCTTC.

On this clone: A read error may account for a junction end that differs from germline. The V and J genes are TRBV7-7 and TRBJ2-5, with TRBD2 identical over 12 bases. The CDR3 covers 16 residues. Germline V CDR1 and CDR2: SSHAT, FNYEAQ (reference sequence). CDR3 loop: CASSLALAGGQETQYF. In nucleotides, the CDR3 is TGTGCTAGCAGCTTAGCGCTAGCGGGGGGGCAAGAGACCCAGTACTTC.

The chain carries TRBV6-5 and TRBJ1-2, with D possibly TRBD1 on 5 matching bases. The CDR3 runs to 14 residues. V was clipped by 5 bases and J by 6 bases, with 16 bases between them. The germline V gene encodes CDR1 MNHEY and CDR2 SVGAGI. CDR3 residues: CASSAPTGGDGYTF. The CDR3, as DNA: TGTGCCAGCAGTGCTCCAACGGGGGGAGATGGCTACACCTTC.

The rearrangement uses TRBV28 and TRBJ2-7; TRBD2 might be the D (6 bases). Germline V lookup: CDR1 MDHEN, CDR2 SYDVKM. CDR3 size: 16 residues. V lost 3 bases and J lost 5, with 20 bases in between. The CDR3 nucleotides are TGTGCCAGCAGTTTTGCCTGGCGCGGGGCCAGGGACGAGCAGTACTTC. Translating it yields CASSFAWRGARDEQYF. The variable domain in full, with the rest retrieved from reference TRBV28 and TRBJ2-7, is DVKVTQSSRYLVKRTGEKVFLECVQDMDHENMFWYRQDPGLGLRLIYFSYDVKMKEKGDIPEGYSVSREKKERFSLILESASTNQTSMYLCASSFAWRGARDEQYFGPGTRLTVT.

The V and J genes are TRBV27 and TRBJ2-1; weak D call: TRBD2 (5 bases). CDR1 and CDR2 (germline): MNHEY, SMNVEV (reference sequence). Trimming pared 4 bases from V and 4 bases from J, leaving 17 bases between. CDR3 length: 16 residues. The CDR3 sequence: CASSSQLGGFYNEQFF. In nucleotides, the CDR3 is TGTGCCAGCAGTTCCCAACTTGGCGGGTTTTACAATGAGCAGTTCTTC.

This chain connects TRBV7-3 to TRBJ2-2; D is unclear. Germline V lookup: CDR1 SGHTA, CDR2 FQGTGA. Trimming shortened V by 0 bases and J by 5 bases, and 7 bases separated the two germline ends. This CDR3 is built from 14 residues. The CDR3 sequence: CASSLTLRTGELFF. DNA of the CDR3: TGTGCCAGCAGCTTAACGTTGAGGACCGGGGAGCTGTTTTTT.

The chain links TRBV7-2 to TRBJ2-7; TRBD2 matches at 8 bases. Germline CDR1 reads SGHTA; CDR2 reads FQGNSA. The length of the CDR3 is 17 residues. V lost 2 bases, J lost 1 base, and 10 bases stayed unmatched. The CDR3 DNA sequence: TGTGCCAGCAGCTTATTCCCCGGGCTAGCGGGTTCCTACGAGCAGTACTTC. Its translation is CASSLFPGLAGSYEQYF. Full variable domain (outside the CDR3, taken from reference TRBV7-2 and TRBJ2-7): GAGVSQSPSNKVTEKGKDVELRCDPISGHTALYWYRQSLGQGLEFLIYFQGNSAPDKSGLPSDRFSAERTGGSVSTLTIQRTQQEDSAVYLCASSLFPGLAGSYEQYFGPGTRLTVT.

This clone has only a few counts. The J gene is TRBJ2-3, the V gene TRBV11-2; D is possibly TRBD1 (5 bases). The length of the CDR3 is 14 residues. Per the germline V gene, CDR1 is SGHAT and CDR2 is FQNNGV. V was shortened by 4 bases and J by 6 bases, with 14 bases between the two germline ends. CDR3 region: CASSSRVTVDTQYF. For the CDR3, the DNA is TGTGCCAGCAGCTCCCGCGTGACAGTTGATACGCAGTATTTT. The full variable domain, its missing parts supplied by reference TRBV11-2 and TRBJ2-3, is EAGVAQSPRYKIIEKRQSVAFWCNPISGHATLYWYQQILGQGPKLLIQFQNNGVVDDSQLPKDRFSAERLKGVDSTLKIQPAKLEDSAVYLCASSSRVTVDTQYFGPGTRLTVL.

V and J are TRBV27 and TRBJ1-6; 10 bases are shared with TRBD1. V trimming: 0 bases; J trimming: 7 bases; junction bases outside the gene matches: 3. This CDR3 comprises 16 residues. Germline V CDR1 and CDR2: MNHEY, SMNVEV (reference sequence). CDR3 region: CASSLSTGGWNSPLHF. The CDR3 bases are TGTGCCAGCAGTTTATCGACAGGGGGCTGGAATTCACCCCTCCACTTT.

The CDR3 bases are TGCGCCAGCAGCGAGTACCCGGGACAGCCTTGGGAAAAACTGTTTTTT. Its protein product is CASSEYPGQPWEKLFF. The J gene is TRBJ1-4, the V gene TRBV5-1, with TRBD1 matching over 7 bases. V lost 4 bases, J lost 8 bases, and 14 bases stayed unmatched. Germline V gene data show CDR1 as SGHRS and CDR2 as YFSETQ. The CDR3 loop spans 16 amino acids.

This sequence joins TRBV29-1 and TRBJ1-2; unclear D gene. This CDR3 region has 14 residues. The germline gives CDR1 SQVTM, CDR2 ANQGSEA. V was shortened by 0 bases and J by 2 bases, with 10 bases between the two germline ends. The DNA of the CDR3 is TGCAGCGTTGAAGATAGGCGGTTCAACTATGGCTACACCTTC. Protein sequence: CSVEDRRFNYGYTF. Full variable domain (outside the CDR3, taken from reference TRBV29-1 and TRBJ1-2): SAVISQKPSRDICQRGTSLTIQCQVDSQVTMMFWYRQQPGQSLTLIATANQGSEATYESGFVIDKFPISRPNLTFSTLTVSNMSPEDSSIYLCSVEDRRFNYGYTFGSGTRLTVV.

V usage is TRBV4-2 and J usage is TRBJ2-1, with 13 bases aligning to TRBD2. The CDR3 totals 19 residues. J was trimmed by 5 bases and V by 0 bases; bases with no gene match: 10. CDR1 LGHNA and CDR2 YNFKEQ come from the germline V gene. In DNA, the CDR3 is TGTGCCAGCAGCCAAGATTTGGGAACTAGCGGGGGGGAGAACAATGAGCAGTTCTTC. This translates into CASSQDLGTSGGENNEQFF.

The rearrangement links TRBV19 to TRBJ1-6, with D uncertain. CDR3 size: 12 residues. Trimming stripped 11 bases from V and 9 bases from J, with 14 bases between. In germline, CDR1 is LNHDA, CDR2 SQIVND (reference sequence). The CDR3 loop is CACRGSGSPLHF. CDR3 sequence (DNA): TGTGCCTGCAGAGGTTCGGGTTCACCCCTCCACTTT.

The CDR3 here is CASSQKAGPFYNEQFF. As DNA, the CDR3 is TGTGCCAGCAGCCAAAAAGCGGGGCCGTTTTACAATGAGCAGTTCTTC. The V call is TRBV7-2, the J call TRBJ2-1, with 7 bases lining up with TRBD2. This CDR3 comprises 16 residues. The V and J ends lost 5 bases and 4 bases, in that order; junction bases with no gene match: 11. The V gene's germline CDR1 is SGHTA and CDR2 FQGNSA.

V gene TRBV10-1 combines with J gene TRBJ2-7, with 8 nucleotides matching TRBD2. The germline V gene encodes CDR1 WNHNN and CDR2 SYGVQD (reference sequence). Trimming cost V 6 bases and J 5 bases; bases outside gene matches: 6. The CDR3 length is 13 residues. For the CDR3, the DNA is TGCGCCAGCAGCCCTACCGGGAGGGACGAGCAGTACTTC. It yields the protein CASSPTGRDEQYF.

The V and J genes are TRBV18 and TRBJ2-1; TRBD1 agrees at 9 bases. With V trimmed by 6 bases and J by 5 bases, 5 bases remained unmatched. The CDR3 loop spans 14 amino acids. Germline V gives CDR1 KGHSH, CDR2 LQKENI. The CDR3, as DNA: TGTGCCAGCTCCCCCCGGACAGGGGACAATGAGCAGTTCTTC. Protein: CASSPRTGDNEQFF.

The chain carries TRBV7-2 and TRBJ1-1; no clear D gene. Germline V gene data show CDR1 as SGHTA and CDR2 as FQGNSA. Deletions cut 0 bases from V and 2 bases from J, with 7 bases between. CDR3 length: 14 residues. CDR3 residues: CASSLANINTEAFF. CDR3 coding DNA: TGTGCCAGCAGCTTAGCCAACATAAACACTGAAGCTTTCTTT.

V gene TRBV6-1 combines with J gene TRBJ2-3; D not resolved. The V end was cut by 1 base, the J end by 10 bases, with 12 bases between. The CDR3 has 13 residues. Germline assignment: CDR1 MNHNS and CDR2 SASEGT. The CDR3 loop reads CASSEESTPPQYF. The CDR3 coding sequence is TGTGCCAGCAGTGAAGAGTCCACTCCCCCGCAGTATTTT.

Here the CDR3 DNA reads TGTGCCAGCAGTCCGGGACTGTCAAATTCACCCCTCCACTTT. As protein: CASSPGLSNSPLHF. J is TRBJ1-6 and V is TRBV28, with D possibly matching TRBD1 (5 bases). The CDR3 totals 14 residues. CDR1 MDHEN and CDR2 SYDVKM come from the germline V gene. Trimming shortened V by 5 bases and J by 7 bases, and 12 bases separated the two germline ends. Combining the CDR3 with reference TRBV28 and TRBJ1-6 gives the whole variable domain DVKVTQSSRYLVKRTGEKVFLECVQDMDHENMFWYRQDPGLGLRLIYFSYDVKMKEKGDIPEGYSVSREKKERFSLILESASTNQTSMYLCASSPGLSNSPLHFGNGTRLTVT.

This clone was picked up a small number of times. The chain is built from TRBV4-1 and TRBJ2-3, with 10 bases identical to TRBD2. The germline V gene encodes CDR1 MGHRA and CDR2 YSYEKL. Trimming took 1 base from V and 5 from J; bases not matched to a gene: 0. The CDR3 spans 14 residues. The CDR3 coding sequence is TGCGCCAGCAGCCAAGGACTAGCGGGAGATACGCAGTATTTT. This encodes CASSQGLAGDTQYF.

The chain is built from TRBV30 and TRBJ1-1, with 8 nucleotides matching TRBD1. Germline V CDR1 and CDR2: GTSNPN, SVGIG (reference sequence). V was clipped by 1 base and J by 1 base; unmatched bases: 11. The CDR3 contains 17 residues. Here the CDR3 reads CAWSAYSLGQENTEAFF. The CDR3 coding sequence is TGTGCCTGGAGTGCATACAGTCTGGGACAGGAGAACACTGAAGCTTTCTTT.

The V gene is TRBV13, the J gene TRBJ1-5, with D perhaps TRBD1 (5 bases). With 5 bases removed from V and 3 bases from J, the gap between germline ends came to 11 bases. This CDR3 is built from 14 residues. Germline V CDR1 and CDR2: PRHDT, FYEKMQ (reference sequence). CDR3 in amino acids: CASSVRGVNQPQHF. As DNA, the CDR3 is TGTGCCAGCAGCGTACGGGGGGTCAATCAGCCCCAGCATTTT. Drawing the rest from reference TRBV13 and TRBJ1-5, the complete variable domain is AAGVIQSPRHLIKEKRETATLKCYPIPRHDTVYWYQQGPGQDPQFLISFYEKMQSDKGSIPDRFSAQQFSDYHSELNMSSLELGDSALYFCASSVRGVNQPQHFGDGTRLSIL.

This clone showed up just once. Other DNA sequences within the sample encode an identical CDR3. This rearrangement joins TRBV6-5 to TRBJ1-2, with TRBD1 identical over 9 bases. This CDR3 has 14 amino acids. V lost 6 bases, J lost 4 bases, and 6 bases stayed unmatched. Per germline, CDR1 MNHEY and CDR2 SVGAGI. The CDR3 nucleotides are TGTGCCAGCAGGCCAAGGACAGGGGTCTATGGCTACACCTTC. Translating it yields CASRPRTGVYGYTF.